One and the same sample provided the 21 T cell receptor beta chains below, sequenced in a study of cytomegalovirus exposure and HLA in healthy donors. 13 Jbeta primers and 60 Vbeta primers were used for the PCR. Clones were sequenced by immunoSEQ multiplex PCR, and TCRdb holds only the in-frame ones, with some missing. The sample records 200,000 or so clones, roughly four fifths being singletons. The sequencing sample was made of PBMCs. The receptors were sampled from a girl under 18 in good health and CMV-seronegative.

J is TRBJ2-3 and V is TRBV15, with D perhaps TRBD1 (5 bases). The CDR3 has 15 residues. The ends were cut back, 5 bases at V and 3 bases at J, with 15 bases in the middle. Germline V lookup: CDR1 LNHNV, CDR2 YYDKDF (reference sequence). The CDR3 is CATSETARTTDTQYF. CDR3 bases: TGTGCCACCAGCGAGACAGCTCGAACGACAGATACGCAGTATTTT.

The V gene is TRBV2, the J gene TRBJ1-2, with TRBD1 matching over 7 bases. The CDR3 extends over 14 amino acids. Germline loops: CDR1 SNHLY, CDR2 FYNNEI. Unmatched junction bases numbered 4, after V lost 0 bases and J lost 6 bases. CDR3 residues: CASSEASTGNGYTF. CDR3 bases: TGTGCCAGCAGTGAAGCTTCGACAGGGAATGGCTACACCTTC.

This rearrangement joins TRBV30 to TRBJ2-3; TRBD2 might be the D (5 bases). V lost 0 bases and J lost 7, with 14 bases in between. The CDR3 is made up of 14 amino acids. The germline V gene has CDR1 GTSNPN and CDR2 SVGIG (reference sequence). This chain's CDR3 is CAWSVLGGVNTQYF. In nucleotides, the CDR3 is TGTGCCTGGAGTGTACTAGGTGGGGTCAATACGCAGTATTTT.

CDR3 sequence: CASRDRRDSANYGYTF. CDR3 coding DNA: TGTGCCAGCAGAGATAGACGGGACTCCGCGAACTATGGCTACACCTTC. The chain is built from TRBV28 and TRBJ1-2; possible D gene TRBD1, 5 bases. This CDR3 spans 16 amino acids. CDR1 MDHEN and CDR2 SYDVKM come from the germline V gene. The germline V and J ends were trimmed by 6 bases and 2 bases, with 19 bases remaining between them.

The chain has TRBV6-1 and TRBJ2-7; TRBD1 aligns across 7 bases. V lost 8 bases to trimming and J lost 0 bases; unmatched junction nucleotides: 4. Germline V gives CDR1 MNHNS, CDR2 SASEGT. The CDR3 has 13 amino acids. For the CDR3, the DNA is TGTGCCAGCGCGACAGGGAGCTCCTACGAGCAGTACTTC. It translates to CASATGSSYEQYF.

This clone was picked up one time. The chain joins TRBV7-6 to TRBJ1-1, with TRBD1 as a possible D gene (6 bases). V gave up 0 bases and J gave up 5 bases, with 16 bases separating them. Germline CDR1 reads SGHVS; CDR2 reads FNYEAQ. CDR3 length equals 16 residues. The CDR3 DNA is TGTGCCAGCAGCTTAGCGATACCGGGACATAAAACTGAAGCTTTCTTT. Encoded protein: CASSLAIPGHKTEAFF.

This chain joins TRBV7-8 and TRBJ2-3; tentatively, D is TRBD2 (6 bases). V gave up 5 bases and J gave up 4 bases, with 16 bases separating them. The CDR3 extends over 15 amino acids. The germline V gene has CDR1 SGHVS and CDR2 FQNEAQ. CDR3 bases: TGTGCCAGCAGCCCCAGACGGGGGACCCCAGATACGCAGTATTTT. Its protein is CASSPRRGTPDTQYF. Full variable domain (rest looked up from reference TRBV7-8 and TRBJ2-3): GAGVSQSPRYKVAKRGQDVALRCDPISGHVSLFWYQQALGQGPEFLTYFQNEAQLDKSGLPSDRFFAERPEGSVSTLKIQRTQQEDSAVYLCASSPRRGTPDTQYFGPGTRLTVL.

This clone was observed a single time. The chain employs TRBV7-2 and TRBJ1-1; 9 bases are a match to TRBD1. Germline loops: CDR1 SGHTA, CDR2 FQGNSA. J lost 13 bases, V lost 5 bases, and 8 bases had no gene match. The length of the CDR3 is 12 residues. The CDR3 spells CASSAAGDRVFF. The CDR3 DNA follows: TGTGCCAGCAGCGCCGCCGGGGACAGGGTTTTCTTT.

CDR3 DNA sequence: TGTGCCAGCAGTTTATATCGGACTAGCGGGAGGACAGTTGACAATGAGCAGTTCTTC. It translates to CASSLYRTSGRTVDNEQFF. This chain connects TRBV27 to TRBJ2-1; 14 bases align to TRBD2. The length of the CDR3 is 19 residues. V shed 1 base, J shed 5 bases, and the junction held 10 bases outside the gene matches. The germline V gene has CDR1 MNHEY and CDR2 SMNVEV (reference sequence).

The genes are TRBV6-5 and TRBJ2-1; TRBD1 matches 12 bases. This CDR3 has 15 residues. With V trimmed by 2 bases and J by 9 bases, 5 bases remained unmatched. Germline CDR1 is MNHEY and CDR2 is SVGAGI. CDR3 sequence reads: CASSYAGQGAGEQFF. The CDR3 nucleotides read TGTGCCAGCAGTTACGCGGGACAGGGGGCCGGTGAGCAGTTCTTC.

This clone was observed a single time. The CDR3 region is CASSGSGTGDYEQYF. The CDR3 DNA reads TGTGCCAGCAGTGGGTCCGGGACAGGGGACTACGAGCAGTACTTC. The chain carries TRBV27 and TRBJ2-7; 10 nucleotides align to TRBD1. The CDR3 is 15 residues long. With V trimmed by 5 bases and J by 3 bases, 7 bases remained unmatched. Germline V lookup: CDR1 MNHEY, CDR2 SMNVEV (reference sequence).

Only one count was recorded for this clone. The chain couples TRBV5-1 to TRBJ2-3; 10 bases fit TRBD2. V lost 5 bases to trimming and J lost 4 bases; unmatched junction nucleotides: 13. CDR1 is SGHRS, CDR2 YFSETQ, per germline. The CDR3 covers 17 residues. The CDR3 DNA follows: TGCGCCAGCAGACCCGGATCATTAGCGGGGGGTCCAGATACGCAGTATTTT. Residues: CASRPGSLAGGPDTQYF.

The gene calls are TRBV27 and TRBJ2-7; 7 bases agree with TRBD1. The CDR3 is made up of 15 amino acids. CDR1 and CDR2 (germline): MNHEY, SMNVEV (reference sequence). J gave up 5 bases and V 6 bases, and 13 bases lay outside the gene matches. Here the CDR3 DNA reads TGTGCCAGCAGCCGAGAGGGACAGCCGCGGCACGAGCAGTACTTC. Translated, it gives CASSREGQPRHEQYF.

The CDR3 protein is CASRNDLRTGDEQYF. In DNA form, the CDR3 reads TGTGCCAGCAGGAACGACCTTAGGACAGGGGACGAGCAGTACTTC. The rearrangement links TRBV2 to TRBJ2-7, with 9 nucleotides matching TRBD1. J lost 5 bases, V lost 6 bases, and 11 bases had no gene match. The CDR3 consists of 15 residues. Looked up from germline, CDR1 is SNHLY and CDR2 is FYNNEI.

DNA for the CDR3: TGTGCCAGCAGCACCTGGAGGGGATCTGGAAACACCATATATTTT. Its protein is CASSTWRGSGNTIYF. The chain carries TRBV6-1 and TRBJ1-3, with TRBD1 as a possible D gene (5 bases). In germline, CDR1 is MNHNS, CDR2 SASEGT. The CDR3 length is 15 residues. Trimming pared 6 bases from V and 1 base from J, leaving 13 bases between.

This clone was detected only a few times. J is TRBJ2-7 and V is TRBV5-6, with D maybe TRBD2 (6 bases). The germline CDR1 and CDR2 sequences are SGHDT and YYEEEE. Trimming left V 0 bases short and J 6 bases short, with 13 bases between. The CDR3 loop spans 14 amino acids. The CDR3 region is CASSLGLVSGEQYF. The DNA for the CDR3 is TGTGCCAGCAGCTTGGGACTTGTTAGCGGCGAGCAGTACTTC.

The chain combines TRBV27 with TRBJ2-3; no definite D call. Germline CDR1 and CDR2: MNHEY and SMNVEV (reference sequence). V was clipped by 3 bases and J by 4 bases, with 5 bases between them. The CDR3 consists of 12 residues. In DNA, the CDR3 is TGTGCCAGCAGTTTCCCGGCAGATACGCAGTATTTT. Amino acids: CASSFPADTQYF.

The genes are TRBV9 and TRBJ1-1; no definite D call. The germline CDR1 and CDR2 sequences are SGDLS and YYNGEE. The V end was cut by 0 bases, the J end by 0 bases, with 9 bases between. The CDR3 is 15 amino acids. The CDR3 coding sequence is TGTGCCAGCAGCGTAGGACTGCTAATGAACACTGAAGCTTTCTTT. This codes for CASSVGLLMNTEAFF.

The V call is TRBV30, the J call TRBJ1-4; D unclear. The V end was cut by 0 bases, the J end by 10 bases, with 15 bases between. Germline values: CDR1 GTSNPN, CDR2 SVGIG (reference sequence). The CDR3 contains 14 residues. CDR3 loop: CAWSVTIAEGKLFF. The CDR3 DNA reads TGTGCCTGGAGTGTAACTATAGCGGAAGGAAAACTGTTTTTT.

This chain links TRBV10-2 with TRBJ2-1, with 15 bases that match TRBD2. V was clipped by 4 bases and J by 0 bases; unmatched bases: 4. CDR1 and CDR2 from the germline V gene are WSHSY and SAAADI. The CDR3 loop spans 18 amino acids. As DNA, the CDR3 is TGCGCCAGCAGTGGGGGACTAGCGGGAGGTGGCTCCTACAATGAGCAGTTCTTC. Translating it yields CASSGGLAGGGSYNEQFF.

The genes are TRBV2 and TRBJ2-7, with D tentatively TRBD1 (6 bases). The V end was cut by 9 bases, the J end by 3 bases, with 12 bases between. Per the germline V gene, CDR1 is SNHLY and CDR2 is FYNNEI. This CDR3 contains 12 residues. This CDR3 reads CASGQGLYEQYF. CDR3 DNA: TGTGCCAGTGGGCAGGGGCTCTACGAGCAGTACTTC.